A single sample gave rise to the 18 T cell receptor beta chains below, sequenced in a study of human thymus T cells. Repertoires were generated with immunoSEQ multiplex PCR, while TCRdb's copy carries only in-frame clones and drops some. The profile covers about 120,000 clones, with 90% to 95% appearing a single time and around 0.025% taken by the ten largest. Obtained as resections during corrective heart surgery, the thymus tissue was then studied. Sequencing was carried out using thymus tissue. The receptors were sampled from a boy less than two years old with a congenital heart defect but otherwise immunologically healthy.

On this clone itself: Other DNA variants within this sample encode the same CDR3. This rearrangement joins TRBV5-1 to TRBJ1-1; no clear D. The CDR3 is 14 amino acids. Trimming shortened V by 0 bases and J by 1 base, and 7 bases separated the two germline ends. The germline V gene has CDR1 SGHRS and CDR2 YFSETQ. CDR3 region: CASSLDRGNTEAFF. CDR3 coding DNA: TGCGCCAGCAGCTTGGATCGGGGGAACACTGAAGCTTTCTTT.

The chain links TRBV15 to TRBJ2-1; D is perhaps TRBD1 or TRBD2 (6 bases each). Germline CDR1 and CDR2: LNHNV and YYDKDF (reference sequence). The CDR3 is made up of 12 amino acids. V gave up 5 bases and J gave up 14 bases, with 16 bases separating them. For the CDR3, the DNA is TGTGCCACCAGCGGAGGGGGGACTGGGGAGTTCTTC. Translation: CATSGGGTGEFF.

The DNA of the CDR3 is TGTGCCAGTAGTTCCCGACAGGGGGACTACGAGCAGTACTTC. As protein: CASSSRQGDYEQYF. The chain employs TRBV19 and TRBJ2-7; 9 bases match TRBD1. V lost 5 bases, J lost 3 bases, and 5 bases stayed unmatched. The germline gives CDR1 LNHDA, CDR2 SQIVND (reference sequence). This CDR3 has 14 residues.

This chain uses TRBV5-5 with TRBJ1-5, with unresolved D. The CDR3 contains 13 residues. The germline V and J ends were trimmed by 4 bases and 0 bases, with 5 bases remaining between them. From germline, CDR1 is SGHKS and CDR2 YYEKEE (reference sequence). The CDR3 sequence is CASSQNSNQPQHF. For the CDR3, the DNA is TGTGCCAGCAGCCAGAATAGCAATCAGCCCCAGCATTTT.

The chain has TRBV7-9 and TRBJ2-3; 9 bases map to TRBD2. CDR1 is SEHNR and CDR2 is FQNEAQ in the germline V gene (reference sequence). CDR3 length: 15 amino acids. V gave up 2 bases and J gave up 3 bases; unmatched junction bases: 3. CDR3 coding DNA: TGTGCCAGCAGCTTACTAGCGGGGCTAACAGATACGCAGTATTTT. It encodes CASSLLAGLTDTQYF.

The V and J genes are TRBV7-2 and TRBJ2-1; D is unclear. In germline, CDR1 is SGHTA, CDR2 FQGNSA. Deletions cut 1 base from V and 8 bases from J, with 6 bases between. This CDR3 comprises 12 residues. This chain's CDR3 is CASSLGVDEQFF. CDR3 nucleotide sequence: TGTGCCAGCAGCTTAGGAGTTGATGAGCAGTTCTTC.

The chain carries TRBV10-3 and TRBJ1-3; D gene unclear. This CDR3 has 14 residues. Trimming pared 3 bases from V and 5 bases from J, leaving 11 bases between. Per germline, CDR1 ENHRY and CDR2 SYGVKD. The CDR3 sequence: CAISDGRERNTIYF. CDR3 coding DNA: TGTGCCATCAGTGACGGACGAGAAAGAAACACCATATATTTT.

The chain recombines TRBV6-1 with TRBJ1-3; D is uncertain. This CDR3 comprises 18 residues. CDR1 is MNHNS and CDR2 is SASEGT in the germline V gene. V lost 2 bases and J 0 bases, leaving 17 bases between the germline ends. The CDR3 DNA sequence: TGTGCCAGCAGTGAAAGGTGGAACAGAATTTACTCTGGAAACACCATATATTTT. Translation gives CASSERWNRIYSGNTIYF.

The chain is built from TRBV6-5 and TRBJ2-7; a possible D gene is TRBD1 (6 bases). Trimming pared 2 bases from V and 3 bases from J, leaving 14 bases between. Germline V gives CDR1 MNHEY, CDR2 SVGAGI. The CDR3 sequence is 15 residues long. The CDR3 loop reads CASSYARGDRYEQYF. CDR3 DNA sequence: TGTGCCAGCAGTTACGCCAGGGGAGACCGCTACGAGCAGTACTTC.

This clone appeared once. The rearrangement uses TRBV28 and TRBJ2-7; 8 nucleotides match TRBD1. The germline V gene encodes CDR1 MDHEN and CDR2 SYDVKM. V lost 3 bases, J lost 5 bases, and 6 bases stayed unmatched. The CDR3 length is 14 residues. CDR3: CASSFPDREHEQYF. In DNA, the CDR3 is TGTGCCAGCAGTTTCCCGGACAGGGAGCACGAGCAGTACTTC.

This chain's CDR3 is CASRPDREPNQPQHF. The CDR3 bases are TGTGCCAGCAGACCCGACAGGGAGCCCAATCAGCCCCAGCATTTT. V and J are TRBV27 and TRBJ1-5; 7 positions agree with TRBD1. V lost 6 bases, J lost 3 bases, and 8 bases stayed unmatched. Germline V gene lookup returns CDR1 MNHEY and CDR2 SMNVEV (reference sequence). The CDR3 sequence is 15 residues long.

CDR3 region: CASSYRTQTDTQYF. In DNA, the CDR3 is TGTGCCAGCAGTTACAGGACCCAAACAGATACGCAGTATTTT. The rearrangement links TRBV6-7 to TRBJ2-3; no clear D. TRBV6-7 is annotated as an ORF whose role is uncertain. This CDR3 spans 14 amino acids. Trimming took off 2 bases at V and 3 bases at J, with 9 bases between the two ends.

The CDR3 sequence: CSAGHADTQYF. CDR3 DNA sequence: TGCAGTGCAGGGCACGCAGATACGCAGTATTTT. The chain has TRBV20-1 and TRBJ2-3; unclear D gene. This CDR3 is 11 amino acids long. Germline loops: CDR1 DFQATT, CDR2 SNEGSKA (reference sequence). The V end was cut by 6 bases, the J end by 4 bases, with 8 bases between.

V usage is TRBV15 and J usage is TRBJ2-5, with no clear D. The CDR3 totals 16 residues. Germline CDR1 and CDR2: LNHNV and YYDKDF (reference sequence). V was pared by 0 bases and J by 4 bases, with 15 bases between. This CDR3 reads CATSREPTGPIETQYF. The CDR3 DNA is TGTGCCACCAGCAGAGAGCCGACTGGACCCATAGAGACCCAGTACTTC. The full variable domain, completed using reference TRBV15 and TRBJ2-5, is DAMVIQNPRYQVTQFGKPVTLSCSQTLNHNVMYWYQQKSSQAPKLLFHYYDKDFNNEADTPDNFQSRRPNTSFCFLDIRSPGLGDTAMYLCATSREPTGPIETQYFGPGTRLLVL.

The chain carries TRBV27 and TRBJ2-1, with D unclear. The CDR3 runs to 15 residues. Trimming stripped 4 bases from V and 7 bases from J, with 17 bases between. Germline CDR1 is MNHEY and CDR2 is SMNVEV (reference sequence). CDR3 in DNA: TGTGCCAGCAGTTCCCTCATCCCGACAACAAATGAGCAGTTCTTC. Encoded protein: CASSSLIPTTNEQFF.

The chain uses TRBV6-1 and TRBJ2-7; D is perhaps TRBD2 (6 bases). The germline CDR1 and CDR2 sequences are MNHNS and SASEGT. The CDR3 has 15 amino acids. Trimming removed 8 bases from V and 4 bases from J, with 21 bases in between. CDR3 region: CASHLGYGAGYEQYF. The CDR3 region has the DNA TGTGCCAGCCACCTAGGGTACGGGGCGGGGTACGAGCAGTACTTC.

The V call is TRBV5-1, the J call TRBJ1-2, with D possibly TRBD1 on 5 matching bases. Germline-derived CDR1 and CDR2 are SGHRS and YFSETQ. Trimming cost V 4 bases and J 5 bases, with 15 bases left between them. There are 14 residues in the CDR3. The CDR3 coding sequence is TGCGCCAGCAGCCCACGGCAGGGTGGGTATGGCTACACCTTC. Its protein product is CASSPRQGGYGYTF.

In this sample, this clone turned up once. The rearrangement uses TRBV7-2 and TRBJ2-2, with 9 nucleotides matching TRBD2. Germline values: CDR1 SGHTA, CDR2 FQGNSA. CDR3 size: 19 residues. J was trimmed by 0 bases and V by 3 bases; bases with no gene match: 11. CDR3 loop: CASSFRNSGGVANTGELFF. In DNA form, the CDR3 reads TGTGCCAGCAGCTTTAGGAATAGCGGGGGTGTCGCGAACACCGGGGAGCTGTTTTTT.